Presented here are 7 T cell receptor beta chains from one specimen sequenced in a study of beta chain features in type 1 diabetes. Overall study findings and caveats: In all four CD4+ subsets, TCRB CDR3 length was significantly, moderately reduced in type 1 diabetes.

Since all of the isolated RNA was reverse transcribed, expressed TCRB transcripts were what got sequenced. Data came from immunoSEQ multiplex PCR; TCRdb stores just in-frame clones and leaves some out. The sample lists about 340,000 clones; roughly a tenth were seen once. These receptors are not linked to any known antigen. Sequencing was carried out using central memory CD4+ T cells from blood. The receptors here all came from a man aged 25 to 45 with type 1 diabetes.

V is TRBV4-1 and J is TRBJ1-5; 7 bases are shared with TRBD1. The CDR3 has 13 amino acids. The V gene end was trimmed by 0 bases and the J gene end by 10 bases; junction bases not matched to a gene: 3. Germline V lookup: CDR1 MGHRA, CDR2 YSYEKL. Written as DNA, the CDR3 is TGCGCCAGCAGCCAAGAGACAGGGCTACCCCAGCATTTT. Translating gives CASSQETGLPQHF.

V gene TRBV7-2 combines with J gene TRBJ1-1; D remains ambiguous. Germline V gene sequence: CDR1 SGHTA, CDR2 FQGNSA. CDR3 length: 15 residues. The V gene lost 5 bases and the J gene lost 0 bases, with 13 bases spanning the gap. The CDR3 nucleotides read TGTGCCAGCAGCCTGGGGAGGGTCATGAACACTGAAGCTTTCTTT. Translating it yields CASSLGRVMNTEAFF.

In this sample, this clone turned up a few times. This sequence joins TRBV6-1 and TRBJ2-5, with TRBD1 matching over 8 bases. Losses at the gene ends were 9 bases for V and 5 bases for J; bases not matched to a gene: 8. The CDR3 totals 13 residues. Germline V gene lookup returns CDR1 MNHNS and CDR2 SASEGT. The CDR3 sequence: CASRQGIVETQYF. DNA of the CDR3: TGTGCCAGTAGACAGGGGATCGTGGAGACCCAGTACTTC.

There are a few counts of this clone. CDR3 region: CASSERDRGNEKLFF. The CDR3 DNA reads as TGTGCCAGCAGTGAACGGGACAGGGGAAATGAAAAACTGTTTTTT. The rearrangement uses TRBV2 and TRBJ1-4, with 10 bases aligning to TRBD1. The V gene's germline CDR1 is SNHLY and CDR2 FYNNEI. The CDR3 is 15 amino acids. J lost 5 bases, V lost 2 bases, and 2 bases had no gene match.

The rearrangement uses TRBV29-1 and TRBJ1-1; D call uncertain. Deletions cut 3 bases from V and 1 base from J, with 9 bases between. Germline V CDR1 and CDR2: SQVTM, ANQGSEA. The CDR3 contains 13 residues. DNA of the CDR3: TGCAGCGTTGAGGTCGCCTCGAACACTGAAGCTTTCTTT. Translated, it gives CSVEVASNTEAFF. The full variable domain, its missing parts supplied by reference TRBV29-1 and TRBJ1-1, is SAVISQKPSRDICQRGTSLTIQCQVDSQVTMMFWYRQQPGQSLTLIATANQGSEATYESGFVIDKFPISRPNLTFSTLTVSNMSPEDSSIYLCSVEVASNTEAFFGQGTRLTVV.

The chain is built from TRBV6-1 and TRBJ1-5; no firm D call. CDR3 length equals 13 residues. Germline CDR1 MNHNS, CDR2 SASEGT. Trimming took 5 bases from V and 8 from J, leaving 13 bases between them. CDR3 loop: CASSSPNPKPQHF. The CDR3 DNA is TGTGCCAGCAGTTCCCCCAACCCGAAGCCCCAGCATTTT.

This clone turned up a few times. This chain uses TRBV28 with TRBJ2-7; D tentatively reads TRBD1 or TRBD2 (5 bases each). The CDR3 extends over 14 amino acids. Trimming removed 3 bases from V and 2 bases from J, with 11 bases in between. In germline, CDR1 is MDHEN, CDR2 SYDVKM. The CDR3 loop reads CASSLGPLPYEQYF. CDR3 coding DNA: TGTGCCAGCAGTTTGGGACCTCTACCCTACGAGCAGTACTTC.